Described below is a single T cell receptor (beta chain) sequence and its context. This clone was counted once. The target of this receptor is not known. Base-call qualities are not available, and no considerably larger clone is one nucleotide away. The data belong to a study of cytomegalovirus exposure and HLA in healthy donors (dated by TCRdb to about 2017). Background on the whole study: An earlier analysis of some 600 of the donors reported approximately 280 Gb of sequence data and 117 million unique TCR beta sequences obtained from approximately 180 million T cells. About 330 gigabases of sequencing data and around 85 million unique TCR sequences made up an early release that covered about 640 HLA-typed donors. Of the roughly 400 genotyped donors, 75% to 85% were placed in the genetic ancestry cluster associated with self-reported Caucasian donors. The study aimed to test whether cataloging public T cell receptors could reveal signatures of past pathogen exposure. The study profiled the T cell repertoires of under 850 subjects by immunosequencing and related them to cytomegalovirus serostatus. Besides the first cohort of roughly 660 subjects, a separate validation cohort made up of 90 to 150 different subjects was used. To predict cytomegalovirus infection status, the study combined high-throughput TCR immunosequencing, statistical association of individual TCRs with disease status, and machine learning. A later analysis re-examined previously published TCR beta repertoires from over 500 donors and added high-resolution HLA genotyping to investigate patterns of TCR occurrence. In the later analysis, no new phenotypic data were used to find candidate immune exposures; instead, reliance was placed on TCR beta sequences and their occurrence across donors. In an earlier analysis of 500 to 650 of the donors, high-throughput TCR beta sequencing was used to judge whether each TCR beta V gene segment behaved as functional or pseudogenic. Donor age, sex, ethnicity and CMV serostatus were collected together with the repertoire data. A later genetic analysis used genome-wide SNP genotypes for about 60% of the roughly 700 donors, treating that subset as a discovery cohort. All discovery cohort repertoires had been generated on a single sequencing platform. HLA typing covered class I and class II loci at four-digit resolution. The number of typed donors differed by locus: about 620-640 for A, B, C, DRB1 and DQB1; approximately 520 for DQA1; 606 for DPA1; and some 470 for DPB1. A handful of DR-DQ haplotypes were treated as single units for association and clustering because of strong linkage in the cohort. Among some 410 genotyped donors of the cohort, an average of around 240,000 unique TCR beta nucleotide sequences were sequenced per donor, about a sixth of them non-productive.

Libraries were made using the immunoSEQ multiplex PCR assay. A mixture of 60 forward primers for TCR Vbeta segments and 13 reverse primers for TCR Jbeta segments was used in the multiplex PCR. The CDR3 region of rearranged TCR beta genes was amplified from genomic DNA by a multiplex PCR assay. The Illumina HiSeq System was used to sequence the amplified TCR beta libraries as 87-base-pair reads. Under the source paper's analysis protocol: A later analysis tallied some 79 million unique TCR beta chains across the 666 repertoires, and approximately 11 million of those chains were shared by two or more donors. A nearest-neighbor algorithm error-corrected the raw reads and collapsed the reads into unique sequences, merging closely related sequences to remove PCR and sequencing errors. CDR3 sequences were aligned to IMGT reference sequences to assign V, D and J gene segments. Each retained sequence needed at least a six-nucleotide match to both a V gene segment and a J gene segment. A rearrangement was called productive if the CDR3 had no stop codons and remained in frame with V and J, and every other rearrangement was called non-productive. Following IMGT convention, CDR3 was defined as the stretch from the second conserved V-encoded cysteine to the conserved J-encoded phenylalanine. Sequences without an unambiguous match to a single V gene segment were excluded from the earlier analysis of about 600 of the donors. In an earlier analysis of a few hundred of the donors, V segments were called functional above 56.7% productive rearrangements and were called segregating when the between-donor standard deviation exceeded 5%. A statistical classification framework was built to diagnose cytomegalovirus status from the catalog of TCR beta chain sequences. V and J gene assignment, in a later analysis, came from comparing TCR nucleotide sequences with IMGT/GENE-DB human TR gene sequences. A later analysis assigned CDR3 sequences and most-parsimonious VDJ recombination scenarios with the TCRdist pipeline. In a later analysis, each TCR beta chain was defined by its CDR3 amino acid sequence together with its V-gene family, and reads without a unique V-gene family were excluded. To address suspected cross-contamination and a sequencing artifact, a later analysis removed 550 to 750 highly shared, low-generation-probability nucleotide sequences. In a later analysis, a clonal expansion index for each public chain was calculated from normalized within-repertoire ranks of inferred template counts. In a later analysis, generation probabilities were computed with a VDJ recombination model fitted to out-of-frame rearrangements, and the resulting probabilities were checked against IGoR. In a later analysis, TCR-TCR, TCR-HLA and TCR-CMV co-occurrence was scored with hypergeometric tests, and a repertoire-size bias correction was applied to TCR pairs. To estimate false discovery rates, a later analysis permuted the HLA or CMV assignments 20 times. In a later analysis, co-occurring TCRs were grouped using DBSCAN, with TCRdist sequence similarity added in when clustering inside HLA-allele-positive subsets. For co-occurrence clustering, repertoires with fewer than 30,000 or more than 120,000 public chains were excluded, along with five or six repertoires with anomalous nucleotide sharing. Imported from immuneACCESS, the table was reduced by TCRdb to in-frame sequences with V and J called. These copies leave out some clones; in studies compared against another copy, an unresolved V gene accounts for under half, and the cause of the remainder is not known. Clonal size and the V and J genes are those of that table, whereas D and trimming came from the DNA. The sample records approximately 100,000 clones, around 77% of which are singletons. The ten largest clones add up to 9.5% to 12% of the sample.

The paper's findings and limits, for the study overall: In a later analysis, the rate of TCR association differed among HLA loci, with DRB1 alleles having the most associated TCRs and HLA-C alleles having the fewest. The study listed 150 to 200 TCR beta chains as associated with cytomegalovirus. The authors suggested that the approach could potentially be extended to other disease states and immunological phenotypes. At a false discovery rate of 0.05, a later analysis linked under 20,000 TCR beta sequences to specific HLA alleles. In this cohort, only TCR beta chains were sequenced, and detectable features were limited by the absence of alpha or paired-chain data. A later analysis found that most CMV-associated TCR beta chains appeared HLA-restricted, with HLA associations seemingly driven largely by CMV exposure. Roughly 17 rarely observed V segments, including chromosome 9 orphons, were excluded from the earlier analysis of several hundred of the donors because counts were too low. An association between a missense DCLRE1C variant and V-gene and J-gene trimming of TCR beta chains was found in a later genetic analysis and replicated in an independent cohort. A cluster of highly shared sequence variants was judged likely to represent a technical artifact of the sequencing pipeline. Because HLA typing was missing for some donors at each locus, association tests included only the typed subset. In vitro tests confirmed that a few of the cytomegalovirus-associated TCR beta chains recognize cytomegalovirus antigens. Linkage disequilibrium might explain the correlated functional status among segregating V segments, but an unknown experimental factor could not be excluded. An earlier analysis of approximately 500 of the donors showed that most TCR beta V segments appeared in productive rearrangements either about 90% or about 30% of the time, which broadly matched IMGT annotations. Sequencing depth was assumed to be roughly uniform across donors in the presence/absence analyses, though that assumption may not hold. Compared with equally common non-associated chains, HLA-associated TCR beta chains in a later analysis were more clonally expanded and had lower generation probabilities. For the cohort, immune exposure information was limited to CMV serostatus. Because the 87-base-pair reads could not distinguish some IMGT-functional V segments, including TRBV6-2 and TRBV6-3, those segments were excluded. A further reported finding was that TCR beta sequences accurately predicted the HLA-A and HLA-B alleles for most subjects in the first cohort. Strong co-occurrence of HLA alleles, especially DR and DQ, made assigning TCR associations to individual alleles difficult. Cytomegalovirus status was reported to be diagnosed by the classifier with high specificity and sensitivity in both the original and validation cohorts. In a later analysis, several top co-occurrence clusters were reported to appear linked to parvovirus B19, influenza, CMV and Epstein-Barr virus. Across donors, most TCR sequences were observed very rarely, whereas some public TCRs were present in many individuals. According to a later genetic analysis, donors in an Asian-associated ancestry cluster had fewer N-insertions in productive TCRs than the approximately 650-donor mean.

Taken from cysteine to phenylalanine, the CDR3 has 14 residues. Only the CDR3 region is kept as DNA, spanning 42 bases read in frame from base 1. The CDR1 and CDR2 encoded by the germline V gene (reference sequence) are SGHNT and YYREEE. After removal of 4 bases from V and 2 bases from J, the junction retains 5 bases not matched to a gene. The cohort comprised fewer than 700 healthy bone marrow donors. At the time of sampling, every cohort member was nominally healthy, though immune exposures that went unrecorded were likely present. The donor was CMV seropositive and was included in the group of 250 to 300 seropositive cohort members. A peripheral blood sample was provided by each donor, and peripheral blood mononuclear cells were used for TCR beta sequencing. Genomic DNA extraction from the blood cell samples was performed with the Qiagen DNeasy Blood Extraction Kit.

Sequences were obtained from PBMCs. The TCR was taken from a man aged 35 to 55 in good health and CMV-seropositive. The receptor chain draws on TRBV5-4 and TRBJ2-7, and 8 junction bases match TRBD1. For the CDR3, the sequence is CASSLETGAYEQYF. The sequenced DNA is TGTGCCAGCAGCCTGGAGACAGGGGCCTACGAGCAGTACTTC.